This T cell receptor (beta chain) was profiled in a study of blood T cell repertoires in COVID-19. Across the whole study: The origin of the acute and convalescent COVID-19 samples was the United States, Italy and Spain.

This table comes from immunoSEQ multiplex PCR, and its TCRdb copy is limited to in-frame clones, with some not included. The top ten hold approximately 1.5% of the sample, which has about 200,000 clones, about 88% seen once. This CDR3 is built from 13 residues. From germline, CDR1 is ENHRY and CDR2 SYGVKD. Between the trimmed V and J ends, which lost 11 bases and 10 bases, there was a span of 18 bases. Sequencing was carried out using peripheral blood. This clonotype originated in a man younger than 35 with active or convalescent COVID-19. The gene calls are TRBV10-3 and TRBJ1-6; D is ambiguous. The CDR3 spells CALTPGVDSPLHF. In nucleotides, the CDR3 is TGTGCCCTAACTCCCGGGGTGGACTCACCCCTCCACTTT.